Listed below are T cell receptor beta chains from one sample, sequenced in a study of T cells in Graves' hyperthyroidism and ophthalmopathy. TCRdb itself ran the multiplex PCR reads through MiXCR, one entry per CDR3 protein. The profile shows almost 500,000 distinct CDR3 sequences, around a fifth of them singletons. Sequencing was performed on blood. The receptor source for this set is a woman aged 70 to 79 with Graves' ophthalmopathy. Each CDR3 is given with its conserved first and last residue. A D gene is named only where the DNA matches it firmly. For some rows the clone size is stated as once, few or many, or as a class when expanded; others skip it.

V gene	clone size	J gene	D gene	CDR3 DNA	CDR3 protein
TRBV6-1	few	TRBJ2-1	-	TGTGCCAGCACTCTACTCGGTGTTTCCAATGAGCAGTTCTTC	CASTLLGVSNEQFF
TRBV7-2	many	TRBJ2-7	-	TGTGCCAGCAGCCTACTGGAGGGACCCTACGAGCAGTACTTC	CASSLLEGPYEQYF
TRBV7-2	many	TRBJ2-7	TRBD2	TGTGCCAGCAGCTTAGCGATGGCTAGCGGACCCTACGAGCAGTACTTC	CASSLAMASGPYEQYF
TRBV5-1	few	TRBJ2-3	-	TGCGCCAGCAGCTTTAACATGATAAGCGGATCCCTCCAAGATACGCAGTATTTT	CASSFNMISGSLQDTQYF
TRBV27	-	TRBJ1-2	-	TGTGCCAGCAGTTACACCGCGGAAGCTAACTATGGCTACACCTTC	CASSYTAEANYGYTF
TRBV28	many	TRBJ1-1	-	TGTGCCAGCAGTTTATTTGGGACGGCCACCACTGAAGCTTTCTTT	CASSLFGTATTEAFF
TRBV11-2	few	TRBJ1-1	-	TGTGCCAGCAGGGGGATAGTCACTGAAGCTTTCTTT	CASRGIVTEAFF
TRBV6-1	few	TRBJ2-1	TRBD1	TGTGCCAGCAGTCTCTTCCTCCGGGACAGGGCAGAAATACCGTATGAGCAGTTCTTC	CASSLFLRDRAEIPYEQFF
TRBV28	many	TRBJ2-1	-	TGTGCCAGCAGTTTATCTGCCTTGGGGGCTGAGCAGTTCTTC	CASSLSALGAEQFF
TRBV20-1	-	TRBJ2-7	TRBD2	TGCAGTGCTAGAGATACTAGCGGGAGCTACGAGCAGTACTTC	CSARDTSGSYEQYF
TRBV20-1	many	TRBJ2-1	TRBD2	TGCAGTGCTATATCCGGGACTAGCATATTGAGCTCCTACAATGAGCAGTTCTTC	CSAISGTSILSSYNEQFF
TRBV11-2	many	TRBJ2-7	TRBD1	TGTGCCAGCAGCGCGGGACAGGGGGCATACGAGCAGTACTTC	CASSAGQGAYEQYF
TRBV9	-	TRBJ2-5	-	TGTGCCAGCAGCGTAGAAGGTAGCGCGAAGACCCAGTACTTC	CASSVEGSAKTQYF
TRBV2	many	TRBJ2-7	TRBD1	TGTGCCAGCAGTCCCGGGACAGGGTCCGACGAGCAGTACTTC	CASSPGTGSDEQYF